Below, 32 T cell receptor beta chains from the same sample are listed, as sequenced in a study of blood T cells in healthy people across ages (dated by TCRdb to 2015 to 2017). The library was generated by 5' RACE. These reads were obtained on an Illumina HiSeq 2500. A second PCR of 7 to 11 cycles was run with a J-beta primer mix and a sample-barcoded 5' primer. TCRdb reprocessed the public reads (quality trimming at Q25 with fastp, clone calling with MiXCR) and kept in-frame beta chains. When rows share a CDR3 protein, they turn into one entry using the most common DNA and genes. Here the sample has 450,000 to 700,000 distinct CDR3 sequences; 25% to 30% occur a single time. Together, the top ten hold about a fifth of the sample. Sequencing was performed on blood. The source is a woman in her 70s in good health.

J is TRBJ2-3 and V is TRBV4-3, with TRBD1 identical over 9 bases. The CDR3 covers 15 residues. The V segment lost 1 base and the J segment 5 bases; nucleotides outside the gene matches: 4. Germline loops: CDR1 LGHNA, CDR2 YSLEER. The CDR3 sequence is CASSQGGQGGDTQYF. CDR3 DNA sequence: TGCGCCAGCAGCCAAGGGGGACAGGGAGGAGATACGCAGTATTTT.

CDR3 sequence (DNA): TGTGCCAGCAACCGGGACCTAAGATTAGGGAATGAGCAGTTCTTC. This sequence encodes CASNRDLRLGNEQFF. This chain joins TRBV6-2 or TRBV6-3 and TRBJ2-1, with D perhaps being TRBD1 or TRBD2 (5 bases each). The CDR3 contains 15 residues. Germline CDR1 is MNHEY and CDR2 is SVGEGT. V lost 7 bases to trimming and J lost 7 bases, with 20 bases between them.

This sequence joins TRBV6-6 and TRBJ1-6, with 7 bases fitting TRBD1. The trim removed 4 bases at V and 6 bases at J, leaving 3 bases unmatched. Germline-derived CDR1 and CDR2 are MNHNY and SVGAGI (reference sequence). The CDR3 contains 14 residues. The CDR3 DNA sequence: TGTGCCAGCAGTTCGACAGGGCCTAATTCACCCCTCCACTTT. It specifies CASSSTGPNSPLHF.

The genes are TRBV7-9 and TRBJ1-1; D gene ambiguous. Trimming removed 4 bases from V and 7 bases from J, with 13 bases in between. Looked up from germline, CDR1 is SEHNR and CDR2 is FQNEAQ (reference sequence). This CDR3 is built from 13 residues. The CDR3 sequence is CASSSPDLGEAFF. The CDR3 nucleotides read TGTGCCAGCAGCTCTCCCGACTTGGGTGAAGCTTTCTTT.

This clonotype appeared many times. The chain carries TRBV5-1 and TRBJ1-1; D not certain. Germline CDR1 is SGHRS and CDR2 is YFSETQ. V lost 1 base, J lost 4 bases, and 17 bases lay in between. This CDR3 is 16 amino acids long. The CDR3 sequence: CASSLSLSPAGTEAFF. The CDR3, as DNA: TGCGCCAGCAGCTTGTCCCTCTCGCCCGCGGGCACTGAAGCTTTCTTT.

V usage is TRBV20-1 and J usage is TRBJ2-5; D remains ambiguous. V gave up 0 bases and J gave up 4 bases, with 15 bases separating them. The V gene's germline CDR1 is DFQATT and CDR2 SNEGSKA (reference sequence). The CDR3 consists of 15 residues. CDR3 residues: CSARDLRGLGETQYF. The CDR3 DNA reads as TGCAGTGCTAGAGATCTACGCGGATTAGGAGAGACCCAGTACTTC.

This clonotype was picked up a small number of times. An end of the junction does not agree with germline; a read error may underlie this. The gene calls are TRBV20-1 and TRBJ2-5; D perhaps matches TRBD1 (6 bases). The CDR3 is 14 amino acids. CDR1 DFQATT and CDR2 SNEGSKA come from the germline V gene (reference sequence). The CDR3 protein is CSARGQYKQETQYF. The CDR3, as DNA: TGCAGTGCGAGAGGACAGTATAAACAAGAGACCCAGTACTTC.

The V and J genes are TRBV6-6 and TRBJ2-5; 11 nucleotides match TRBD2. The CDR3 contains 16 residues. Germline assignment: CDR1 MNHNY and CDR2 SVGAGI (reference sequence). V shed 2 bases, J shed 5 bases, and the junction held 7 bases outside the gene matches. The CDR3 protein is CASSYLSGGAWETQYF. The CDR3 coding sequence is TGTGCCAGCAGTTACCTTAGCGGGGGGGCCTGGGAGACCCAGTACTTC.

This clonotype was detected only a few times. The J gene is TRBJ2-7, the V gene TRBV20-1; D not resolved. The CDR3 is 12 residues long. Germline-derived CDR1 and CDR2 are DFQATT and SNEGSKA (reference sequence). The germline V and J ends were trimmed by 5 bases and 0 bases, with 8 bases remaining between them. CDR3 nucleotide sequence: TGCAGTGCTGCAGGTTCCTCCTACGAGCAGTACTTC. Residues: CSAAGSSYEQYF.

This clonotype has at least ten counts. CDR3 amino acids: CASSPRDYEQYF. DNA for the CDR3: TGTGCCAGCAGCCCTCGGGACTACGAGCAGTACTTC. The rearrangement uses TRBV7-9 and TRBJ2-7, with a tentative D call TRBD2 (5 bases). The CDR3 loop spans 12 amino acids. Germline V gives CDR1 SEHNR, CDR2 FQNEAQ (reference sequence). V lost 5 bases to trimming and J lost 3 bases, with 8 bases between them. The full variable domain, completed using reference TRBV7-9 and TRBJ2-7, is DTGVSQNPRHKITKRGQNVTFRCDPISEHNRLYWYRQTLGQGPEFLTYFQNEAQLEKSRLLSDRFSAERPKGSFSTLEIQRTEQGDSAMYLCASSPRDYEQYFGPGTRLTVT.

The rearrangement uses TRBV29-1 and TRBJ2-1; no reliable D call. The DNA end lines up better with TRBJ2-7; the J call may be wrong. The CDR3 sequence is 11 residues long. Germline CDR1 is SQVTM and CDR2 is ANQGSEA. The CDR3 reads CSVAIDYEQYF. CDR3 DNA sequence: TGCAGCGTTGCCATCGACTACGAGCAGTACTTC.

This rearrangement joins TRBV4-3 to TRBJ2-3; no firm D call. Germline CDR1 LGHNA, CDR2 YSLEER. V was trimmed by 0 bases and J by 0 bases, leaving 7 bases between them. CDR3 length: 15 amino acids. The CDR3 DNA is TGCGCCAGCAGCCAAGAGATCTGGAGCACAGATACGCAGTATTTT. Protein sequence: CASSQEIWSTDTQYF.

The genes are TRBV20-1 and TRBJ2-5; weak D call: TRBD1 (6 bases). V was clipped by 4 bases and J by 1 base, with 10 bases between them. In germline, CDR1 is DFQATT, CDR2 SNEGSKA (reference sequence). The CDR3 runs 13 residues. The CDR3 loop is CSATGQFQETQYF. CDR3 nucleotides: TGCAGTGCTACCGGACAGTTCCAAGAGACCCAGTACTTC.

The sample holds a few counts of this clonotype. The chain recombines TRBV7-2 with TRBJ2-5; a weak D match, TRBD2 (6 bases). Germline V gene data show CDR1 as SGHTA and CDR2 as FQGNSA. Between the trimmed V and J ends, which lost 3 bases and 5 bases, there was a span of 16 bases. This CDR3 is 15 amino acids long. The CDR3 loop reads CASSFQAGHRETQYF. The CDR3 DNA follows: TGTGCCAGCAGCTTTCAAGCGGGTCATCGGGAGACCCAGTACTTC.

V usage is TRBV3-1 and J usage is TRBJ2-5; 7 nucleotides agree with TRBD2. This CDR3 spans 16 amino acids. Germline V gene lookup returns CDR1 LGHDT and CDR2 YNNKEL (reference sequence). V was clipped by 2 bases and J by 1 base; unmatched bases: 7. CDR3 DNA sequence: TGTGCCAGCAGCCAATTTCTAGCGGCAGGCCAAGAGACCCAGTACTTC. Translated, it gives CASSQFLAAGQETQYF.

The V gene is TRBV20-1, the J gene TRBJ1-2, with no clear D. The CDR3 extends over 12 amino acids. V was clipped by 3 bases and J by 2 bases, with 7 bases between them. The germline CDR1 and CDR2 sequences are DFQATT and SNEGSKA (reference sequence). The CDR3 here is CSASLMNYGYTF. The DNA for the CDR3 is TGCAGTGCTAGTTTGATGAACTATGGCTACACCTTC.

The chain has TRBV2 and TRBJ2-7, with 9 nucleotides matching TRBD1. Germline V gene sequence: CDR1 SNHLY, CDR2 FYNNEI. CDR3 length: 13 amino acids. After removal of 7 bases from V and 7 bases from J, the junction contained 8 bases not matched to a gene. CDR3 loop: CASIADRGGEQYF. The CDR3 coding sequence is TGTGCCAGCATAGCGGACAGGGGAGGAGAGCAGTACTTC.

Only a few counts were recorded for this clonotype. The chain uses TRBV3-1 and TRBJ1-3; D gene ambiguous. Germline V gene sequence: CDR1 LGHDT, CDR2 YNNKEL (reference sequence). Trimming left V 6 bases short and J 4 bases short, with 13 bases between. This CDR3 spans 14 amino acids. DNA for the CDR3: TGTGCCAGCAGTCCAGGCAGCAGAGGAAACACCATATATTTT. Translated, it gives CASSPGSRGNTIYF.

J is TRBJ2-7 and V is TRBV7-9; a possible D gene is TRBD1 (6 bases). Per germline, CDR1 SEHNR and CDR2 FQNEAQ (reference sequence). Between the trimmed V and J ends, which lost 0 bases and 4 bases, there was a span of 16 bases. This CDR3 contains 16 residues. This CDR3 is CASSLAIFQDRYEQYF. The DNA for the CDR3 is TGTGCCAGCAGCTTAGCAATTTTCCAGGACAGATACGAGCAGTACTTC.

The V gene is TRBV7-2, the J gene TRBJ2-3, with D unclear. Germline CDR1 is SGHTA and CDR2 is FQGNSA. The CDR3 extends over 15 amino acids. V was trimmed by 3 bases and J by 1 base, leaving 11 bases between them. The CDR3 bases are TGTGCCAGCAGCTTTAACCCACCGGGCACAGATACGCAGTATTTT. Its translation: CASSFNPPGTDTQYF.

This clonotype showed up just a few times. This chain joins TRBV19 and TRBJ2-7; 7 bases fit TRBD2. V lost 7 bases, J lost 3 bases, and 12 bases stayed unmatched. This CDR3 spans 15 amino acids. The germline V gene encodes CDR1 LNHDA and CDR2 SQIVND (reference sequence). CDR3 nucleotide sequence: TGTGCCAGTACCAGAGGCTGGGGAGGGAACTACGAGCAGTACTTC. This translates into CASTRGWGGNYEQYF.

This chain joins TRBV5-1 and TRBJ1-2; D is unresolved. The germline V gene encodes CDR1 SGHRS and CDR2 YFSETQ. Trimming pared 0 bases from V and 6 bases from J, leaving 12 bases between. The CDR3 sequence is 14 residues long. The CDR3 DNA reads TGCGCCAGCAGCTTGGGAGGAACCCCCCATGGCTACACCTTC. It yields the protein CASSLGGTPHGYTF.

This clonotype turned up a few times. V gene TRBV10-3 combines with J gene TRBJ2-5; D uncertain. The CDR3 consists of 11 residues. Germline-derived CDR1 and CDR2 are ENHRY and SYGVKD. The V end lost 6 bases, the J end lost 2 bases, and 4 bases lay between the germline ends. The CDR3 is CAIRSQETQYF. In DNA form, the CDR3 reads TGTGCCATCAGGAGTCAAGAGACCCAGTACTTC.

V is TRBV4-2 and J is TRBJ1-2, with D maybe TRBD1 (5 bases). V shed 0 bases and J shed 8 bases, with 10 bases lying between them. The CDR3 sequence is 13 residues long. Per the germline V gene, CDR1 is LGHNA and CDR2 is YNFKEQ. CDR3 in amino acids: CASSQDGTLGYTF. CDR3 DNA sequence: TGTGCCAGCAGCCAAGATGGGACGCTAGGCTACACCTTC.

This clonotype was recorded at least ten times. The chain uses TRBV5-5 and TRBJ1-2, with TRBD1 identical over 11 bases. V lost 2 bases to trimming and J lost 0 bases; unmatched junction nucleotides: 3. This CDR3 is built from 16 residues. Per the germline V gene, CDR1 is SGHKS and CDR2 is YYEKEE (reference sequence). CDR3 sequence: CASSLGQGATNYGYTF. CDR3 DNA: TGTGCCAGCAGCTTAGGACAGGGGGCGACTAACTATGGCTACACCTTC. Together with reference TRBV5-5 and TRBJ1-2, the CDR3 gives the full variable domain: DAGVTQSPTHLIKTRGQQVTLRCSPISGHKSVSWYQQVLGQGPQFIFQYYEKEERGRGNFPDRFSARQFPNYSSELNVNALLLGDSALYLCASSLGQGATNYGYTFGSGTRLTVV.

CDR3 nucleotide sequence: TGTGCCAGCAGCCCCGTCGGAGGACAGGAGACCCAGTACTTC. Protein product: CASSPVGGQETQYF. The chain joins TRBV6-2 or TRBV6-3 to TRBJ2-5; perhaps TRBD1 as D (6 bases). This CDR3 spans 14 amino acids. Germline CDR1 reads MNHEY; CDR2 reads SVGEGT. Trimming removed 6 bases at V and 5 bases at J, with 16 bases between.

The gene calls are TRBV30 and TRBJ1-1; 11 bases map to TRBD1. The CDR3 is 14 amino acids. Germline CDR1 and CDR2: GTSNPN and SVGIG (reference sequence). V shed 2 bases, J shed 5 bases, and the junction held 4 bases outside the gene matches. The CDR3 is CAWSNRDRGTEAFF. Written as DNA, the CDR3 is TGTGCCTGGAGTAATCGGGACAGGGGGACTGAAGCTTTCTTT.

On this clonotype itself: At one boundary the junction diverges from the germline segment, which might be a read error. This chain uses TRBV5-1 with TRBJ2-1; D is unresolved. CDR1 is SGHRS, CDR2 YFSETQ, per germline. This CDR3 has 13 residues. The CDR3 here is CASSTLEQETRYF. The DNA for the CDR3 is TGCGCCAGCTCGACCCTAGAGCAAGAGACCCGGTACTTC. Supplemented by reference TRBV5-1 and TRBJ2-1, the full variable domain reads KAGVTQTPRYLIKTRGQQVTLSCSPISGHRSVSWYQQTPGQGLQFLFEYFSETQRNKGNFPGRFSGRQFSNSRSEMNVSTLELGDSALYLCASSTLEQETRYFGPGTRLTVL.

V gene TRBV20-1 combines with J gene TRBJ1-1; a possible D gene is TRBD1 (5 bases). Per germline, CDR1 DFQATT and CDR2 SNEGSKA (reference sequence). V was clipped by 2 bases and J by 1 base, with 8 bases between them. There are 13 residues in the CDR3. The CDR3 DNA sequence: TGCAGTGCTAGACGGGACGGGAACACTGAAGCTTTCTTT. Its protein product is CSARRDGNTEAFF.

CDR3 DNA sequence: TGTGCCAGCAGCCGTGAGGGGGCGCAGTACTTC. It yields the protein CASSREGAQYF. This chain uses TRBV12-3 or TRBV12-4 with TRBJ2-7; 7 bases fit TRBD1. The CDR3 contains 11 residues. Trimming took 6 bases from V and 9 from J; bases not matched to a gene: 5.

This clonotype was counted only a few times. The V gene is TRBV7-2, the J gene TRBJ2-7; 9 bases align to TRBD1. With 4 bases clipped from V and 7 bases from J, the junction kept 8 bases outside the gene matches. From germline, CDR1 is SGHTA and CDR2 FQGNSA. The CDR3 sequence is 14 residues long. CDR3 bases: TGTGCCAGCAGCTACCGACAGGGGGTTGGAGAGCAGTACTTC. Translation gives CASSYRQGVGEQYF.

The rearrangement joins TRBV30 to TRBJ1-1; D is unclear. Germline lookup yields CDR1 GTSNPN and CDR2 SVGIG (reference sequence). This CDR3 contains 12 residues. The V and J ends lost 2 bases and 11 bases respectively, with 15 bases between them. The CDR3 reads CAWSRTEGLAFF. Here the CDR3 DNA reads TGTGCCTGGAGTAGGACGGAGGGCTTGGCTTTCTTT.